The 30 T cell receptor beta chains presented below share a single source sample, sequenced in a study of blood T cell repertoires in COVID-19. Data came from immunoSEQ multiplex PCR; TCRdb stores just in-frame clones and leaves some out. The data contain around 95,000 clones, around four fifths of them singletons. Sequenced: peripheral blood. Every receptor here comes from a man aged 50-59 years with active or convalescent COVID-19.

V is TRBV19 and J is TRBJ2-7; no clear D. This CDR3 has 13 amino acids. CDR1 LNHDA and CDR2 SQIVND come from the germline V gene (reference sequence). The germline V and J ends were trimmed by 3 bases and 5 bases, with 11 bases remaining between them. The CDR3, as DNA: TGTGCCAGTAGTATTGGCTGGGCCGACGAGCAGTACTTC. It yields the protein CASSIGWADEQYF.

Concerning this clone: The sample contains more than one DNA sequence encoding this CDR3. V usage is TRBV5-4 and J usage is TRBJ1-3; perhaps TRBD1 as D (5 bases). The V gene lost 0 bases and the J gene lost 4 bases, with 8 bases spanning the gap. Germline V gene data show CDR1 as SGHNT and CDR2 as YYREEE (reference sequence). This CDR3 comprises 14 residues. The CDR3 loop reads CASSLETGGNTIYF. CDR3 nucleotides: TGTGCCAGCAGCTTGGAAACAGGCGGAAACACCATATATTTT.

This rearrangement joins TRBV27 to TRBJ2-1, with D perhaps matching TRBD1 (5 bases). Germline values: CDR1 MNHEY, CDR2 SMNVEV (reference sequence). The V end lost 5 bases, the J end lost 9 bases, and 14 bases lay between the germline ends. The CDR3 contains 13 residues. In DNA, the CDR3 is TGTGCCAGCAGTCCCTCTATGGGGCGTGAGCAGTTCTTC. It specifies CASSPSMGREQFF.

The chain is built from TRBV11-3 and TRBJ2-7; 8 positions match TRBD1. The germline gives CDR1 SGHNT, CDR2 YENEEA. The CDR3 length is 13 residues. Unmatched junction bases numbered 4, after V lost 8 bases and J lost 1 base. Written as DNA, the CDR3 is TGTGCCAGCGGGACAGGAGATTCCTACGAGCAGTACTTC. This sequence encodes CASGTGDSYEQYF.

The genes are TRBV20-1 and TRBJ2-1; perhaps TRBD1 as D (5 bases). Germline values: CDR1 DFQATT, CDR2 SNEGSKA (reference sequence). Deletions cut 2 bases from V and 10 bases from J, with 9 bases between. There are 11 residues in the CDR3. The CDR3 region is CSARSTGEQFF. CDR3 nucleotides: TGCAGTGCTAGATCCACAGGCGAGCAGTTCTTC.

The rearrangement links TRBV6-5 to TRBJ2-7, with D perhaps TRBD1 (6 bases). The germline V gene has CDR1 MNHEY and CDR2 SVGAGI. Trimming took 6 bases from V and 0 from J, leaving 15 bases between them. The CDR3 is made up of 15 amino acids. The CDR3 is CASSSGTPVSYEQYF. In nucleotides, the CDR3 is TGTGCCAGCAGCTCCGGGACACCGGTCTCCTACGAGCAGTACTTC.

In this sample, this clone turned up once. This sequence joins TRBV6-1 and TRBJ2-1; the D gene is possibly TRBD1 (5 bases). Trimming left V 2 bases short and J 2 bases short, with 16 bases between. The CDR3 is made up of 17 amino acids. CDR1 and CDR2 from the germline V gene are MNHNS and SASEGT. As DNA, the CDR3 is TGTGCCAGCAGTGAAAGGGGTGTCAGAACCCCCTACAATGAGCAGTTCTTC. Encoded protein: CASSERGVRTPYNEQFF.

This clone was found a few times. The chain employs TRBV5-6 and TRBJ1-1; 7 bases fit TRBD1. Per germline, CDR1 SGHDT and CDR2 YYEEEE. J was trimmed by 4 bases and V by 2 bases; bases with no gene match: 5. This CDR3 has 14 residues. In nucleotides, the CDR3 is TGTGCCAGCAGCTTACAGGGGACGCCCACTGAAGCTTTCTTT. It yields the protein CASSLQGTPTEAFF.

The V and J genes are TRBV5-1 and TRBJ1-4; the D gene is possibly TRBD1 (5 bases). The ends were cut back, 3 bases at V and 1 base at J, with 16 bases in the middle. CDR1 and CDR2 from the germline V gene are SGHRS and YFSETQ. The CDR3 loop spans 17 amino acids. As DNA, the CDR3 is TGCGCCAGCAGCTCCGCACAAGGGGTACGAACTAATGAAAAACTGTTTTTT. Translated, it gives CASSSAQGVRTNEKLFF.

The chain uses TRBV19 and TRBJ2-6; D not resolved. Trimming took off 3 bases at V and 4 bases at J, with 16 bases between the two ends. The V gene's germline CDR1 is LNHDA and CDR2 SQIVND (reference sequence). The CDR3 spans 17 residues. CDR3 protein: CASSISPRLIGANVLTF. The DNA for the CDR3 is TGTGCCAGTAGTATTTCGCCCAGACTTATCGGGGCCAACGTCCTGACTTTC.

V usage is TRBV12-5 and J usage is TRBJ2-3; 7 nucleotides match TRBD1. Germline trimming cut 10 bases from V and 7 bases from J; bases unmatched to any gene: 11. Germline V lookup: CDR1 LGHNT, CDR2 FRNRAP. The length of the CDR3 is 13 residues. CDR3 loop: CATKQGIENTQYF. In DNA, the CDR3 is TGTGCTACCAAACAGGGGATCGAAAATACGCAGTATTTT.

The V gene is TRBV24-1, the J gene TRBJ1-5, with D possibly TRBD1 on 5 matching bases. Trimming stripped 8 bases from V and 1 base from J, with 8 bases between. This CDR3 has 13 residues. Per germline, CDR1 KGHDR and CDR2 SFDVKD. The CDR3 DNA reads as TGTGCCACCAACGGGGGGAGCAATCAGCCCCAGCATTTT. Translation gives CATNGGSNQPQHF.

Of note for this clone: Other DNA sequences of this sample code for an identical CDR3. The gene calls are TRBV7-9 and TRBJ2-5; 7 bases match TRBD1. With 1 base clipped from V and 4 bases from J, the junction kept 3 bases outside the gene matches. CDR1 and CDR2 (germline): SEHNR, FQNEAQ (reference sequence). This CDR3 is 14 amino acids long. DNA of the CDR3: TGTGCCAGCAGCTTAGGGACAGGCCGAGAGACCCAGTACTTC. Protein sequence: CASSLGTGRETQYF.

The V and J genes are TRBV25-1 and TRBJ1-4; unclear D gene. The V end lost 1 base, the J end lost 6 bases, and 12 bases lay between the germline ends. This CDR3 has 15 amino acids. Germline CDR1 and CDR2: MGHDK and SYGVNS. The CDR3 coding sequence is TGTGCCAGCAGTGAATCGAGGTCCCTGGATGAAAAACTGTTTTTT. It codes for CASSESRSLDEKLFF. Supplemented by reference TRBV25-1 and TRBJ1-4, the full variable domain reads EADIYQTPRYLVIGTGKKITLECSQTMGHDKMYWYQQDPGMELHLIHYSYGVNSTEKGDLSSESTVSRIRTEHFPLTLESARPSHTSQYLCASSESRSLDEKLFFGSGTQLSVL.

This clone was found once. The CDR3 DNA reads TGCGCCAGCAGCCAAGTTCAGGGTATCGATGAGCAGTTCTTC. Encoded protein: CASSQVQGIDEQFF. The chain has TRBV4-1 and TRBJ2-1; D perhaps matches TRBD1 (5 bases). Germline CDR1 reads MGHRA; CDR2 reads YSYEKL. V lost 1 base and J 8 bases, leaving 12 bases between the germline ends. The CDR3 consists of 14 residues.

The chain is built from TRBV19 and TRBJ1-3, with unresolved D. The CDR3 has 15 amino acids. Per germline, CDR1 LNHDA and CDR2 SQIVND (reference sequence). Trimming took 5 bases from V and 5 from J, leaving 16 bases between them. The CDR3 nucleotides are TGTGCCAGTAGTCTTGAGTGGAACAGAAGAAACACCATATATTTT. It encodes CASSLEWNRRNTIYF.

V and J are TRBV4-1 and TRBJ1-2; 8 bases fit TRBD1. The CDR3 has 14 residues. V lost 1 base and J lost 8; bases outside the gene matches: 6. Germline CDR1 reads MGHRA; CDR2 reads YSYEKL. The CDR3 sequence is CASSQGQGAGGYTF. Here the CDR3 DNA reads TGCGCCAGCAGCCAAGGGCAGGGGGCCGGAGGCTACACCTTC.

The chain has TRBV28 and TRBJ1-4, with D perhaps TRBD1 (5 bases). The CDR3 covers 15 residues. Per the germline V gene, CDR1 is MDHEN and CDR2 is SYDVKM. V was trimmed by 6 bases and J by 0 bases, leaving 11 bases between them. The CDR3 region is CASSYSGATNEKLFF. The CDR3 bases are TGTGCCAGCAGCTATTCGGGGGCAACTAATGAAAAACTGTTTTTT.

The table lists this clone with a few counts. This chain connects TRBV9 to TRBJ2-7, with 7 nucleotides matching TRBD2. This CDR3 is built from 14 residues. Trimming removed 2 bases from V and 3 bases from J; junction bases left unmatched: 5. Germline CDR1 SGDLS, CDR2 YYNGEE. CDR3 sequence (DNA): TGTGCCAGCAGCGTTGCTAGCGGCAACTACGAGCAGTACTTC. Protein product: CASSVASGNYEQYF. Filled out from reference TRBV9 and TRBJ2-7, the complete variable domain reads DSGVTQTPKHLITATGQRVTLRCSPRSGDLSVYWYQQSLDQGLQFLIQYYNGEERAKGNILERFSAQQFPDLHSELNLSSLELGDSALYFCASSVASGNYEQYFGPGTRLTVT.

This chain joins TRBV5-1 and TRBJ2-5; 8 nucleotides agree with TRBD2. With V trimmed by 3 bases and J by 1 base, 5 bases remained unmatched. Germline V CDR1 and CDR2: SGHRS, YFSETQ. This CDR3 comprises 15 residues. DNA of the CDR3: TGCGCCAGCAGCTCCTCCACTAGCGGCCAAGAGACCCAGTACTTC. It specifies CASSSSTSGQETQYF.

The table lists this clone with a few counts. The CDR3 spells CASSGRLNTEAFF. The CDR3 nucleotides read TGTGCCAGTAGTGGCAGGTTGAACACTGAAGCTTTCTTT. The chain employs TRBV19 and TRBJ1-1; D ambiguous. Germline lookup yields CDR1 LNHDA and CDR2 SQIVND (reference sequence). The V gene lost 5 bases and the J gene lost 0 bases, with 7 bases spanning the gap. The CDR3 has 13 amino acids. The whole variable domain, remainder taken from reference TRBV19 and TRBJ1-1, is DGGITQSPKYLFRKEGQNVTLSCEQNLNHDAMYWYRQDPGQGLRLIYYSQIVNDFQKGDIAEGYSVSREKKESFPLTVTSAQKNPTAFYLCASSGRLNTEAFFGQGTRLTVV.

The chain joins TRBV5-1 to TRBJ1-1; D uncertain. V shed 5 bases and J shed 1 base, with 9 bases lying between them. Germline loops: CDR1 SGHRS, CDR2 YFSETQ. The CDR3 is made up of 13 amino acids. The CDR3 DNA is TGCGCCAGCAGTTCGGGTTCGAACACTGAAGCTTTCTTT. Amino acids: CASSSGSNTEAFF.

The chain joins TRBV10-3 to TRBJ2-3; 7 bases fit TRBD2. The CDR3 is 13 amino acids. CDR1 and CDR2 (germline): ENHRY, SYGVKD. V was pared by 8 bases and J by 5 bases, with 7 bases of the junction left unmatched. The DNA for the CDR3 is TGTGCCATCGACGGCGGGAGCGAAGATACGCAGTATTTT. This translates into CAIDGGSEDTQYF.

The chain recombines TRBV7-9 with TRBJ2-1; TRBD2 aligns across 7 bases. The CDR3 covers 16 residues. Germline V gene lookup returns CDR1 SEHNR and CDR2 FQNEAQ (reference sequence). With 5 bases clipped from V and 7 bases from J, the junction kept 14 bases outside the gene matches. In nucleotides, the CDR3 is TGTGCCAGCAGCCCCCAGGAGGGGAGGGACCCTAATGAGCAGTTCTTC. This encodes CASSPQEGRDPNEQFF. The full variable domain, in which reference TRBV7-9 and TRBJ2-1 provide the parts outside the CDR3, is DTGVSQNPRHKITKRGQNVTFRCDPISEHNRLYWYRQTLGQGPEFLTYFQNEAQLEKSRLLSDRFSAERPKGSFSTLEIQRTEQGDSAMYLCASSPQEGRDPNEQFFGPGTRLTVL.

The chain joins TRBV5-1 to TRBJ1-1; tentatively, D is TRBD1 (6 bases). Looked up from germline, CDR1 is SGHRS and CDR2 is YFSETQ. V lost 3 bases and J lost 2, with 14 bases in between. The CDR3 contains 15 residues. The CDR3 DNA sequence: TGCGCCAGCAGCTCCGATCCGGGGGGCAACACTGAAGCTTTCTTT. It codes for CASSSDPGGNTEAFF.

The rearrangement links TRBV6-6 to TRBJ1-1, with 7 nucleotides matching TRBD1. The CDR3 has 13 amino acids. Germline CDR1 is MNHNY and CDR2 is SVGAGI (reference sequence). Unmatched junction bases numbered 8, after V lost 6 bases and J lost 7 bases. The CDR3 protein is CASSGTAMLEAFF. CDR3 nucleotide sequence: TGTGCCAGCAGCGGGACAGCGATGCTTGAAGCTTTCTTT.

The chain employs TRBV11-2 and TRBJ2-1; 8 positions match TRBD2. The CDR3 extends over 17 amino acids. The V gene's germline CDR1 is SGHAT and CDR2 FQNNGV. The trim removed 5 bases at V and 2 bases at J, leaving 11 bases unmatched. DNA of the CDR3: TGTGCCAGCAGCAAATCGGGACTAGAGGTTACCTACAATGAGCAGTTCTTC. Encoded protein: CASSKSGLEVTYNEQFF.

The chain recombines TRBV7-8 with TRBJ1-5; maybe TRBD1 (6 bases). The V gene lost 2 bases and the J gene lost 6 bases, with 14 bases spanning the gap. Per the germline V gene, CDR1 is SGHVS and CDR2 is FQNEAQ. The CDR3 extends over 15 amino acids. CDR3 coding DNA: TGTGCCAGCAGCTTATTTACGGGGGGCGGTCAGCCCCAGCATTTT. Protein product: CASSLFTGGGQPQHF.

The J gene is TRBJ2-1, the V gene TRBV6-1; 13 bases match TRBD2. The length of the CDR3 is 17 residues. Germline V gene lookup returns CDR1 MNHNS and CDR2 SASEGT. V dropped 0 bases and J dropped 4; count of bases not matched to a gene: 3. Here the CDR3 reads CASSEATGLAGYNEQFF. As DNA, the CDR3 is TGTGCCAGCAGTGAAGCAACGGGACTAGCGGGGTACAATGAGCAGTTCTTC.

The CDR3 region has the DNA TGCGCCAGCAGCCAGGAACAGGGGGGAGGCGGCTACACCTTC. Translation: CASSQEQGGGGYTF. The chain carries TRBV4-1 and TRBJ1-2; 8 bases are a match to TRBD1. Germline V gene data show CDR1 as MGHRA and CDR2 as YSYEKL. J lost 8 bases, V lost 3 bases, and 8 bases had no gene match. This CDR3 comprises 14 residues.